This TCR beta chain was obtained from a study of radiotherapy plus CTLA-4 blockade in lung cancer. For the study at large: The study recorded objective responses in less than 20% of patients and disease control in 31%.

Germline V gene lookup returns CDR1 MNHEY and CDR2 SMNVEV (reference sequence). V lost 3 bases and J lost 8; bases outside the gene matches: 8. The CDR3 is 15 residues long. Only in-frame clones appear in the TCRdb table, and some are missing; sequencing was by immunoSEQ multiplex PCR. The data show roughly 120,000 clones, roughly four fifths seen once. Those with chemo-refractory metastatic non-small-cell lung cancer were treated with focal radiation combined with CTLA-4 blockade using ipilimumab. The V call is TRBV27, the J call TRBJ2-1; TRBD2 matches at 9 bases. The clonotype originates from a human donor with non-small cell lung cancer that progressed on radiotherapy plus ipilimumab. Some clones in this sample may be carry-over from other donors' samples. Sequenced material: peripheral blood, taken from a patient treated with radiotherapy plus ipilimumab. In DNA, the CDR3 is TGTGCCAGCAGTTTTCGGCTAGCGGGGTGGGATGAGCAGTTCTTC. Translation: CASSFRLAGWDEQFF.